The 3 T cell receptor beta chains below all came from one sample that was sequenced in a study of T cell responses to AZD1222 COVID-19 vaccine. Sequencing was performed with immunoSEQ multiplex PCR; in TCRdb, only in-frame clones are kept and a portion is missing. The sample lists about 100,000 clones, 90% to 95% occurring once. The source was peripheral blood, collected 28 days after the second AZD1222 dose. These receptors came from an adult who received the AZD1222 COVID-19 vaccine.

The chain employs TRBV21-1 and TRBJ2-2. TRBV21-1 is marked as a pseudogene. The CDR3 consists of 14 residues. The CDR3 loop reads CASSAHGGPGELFF. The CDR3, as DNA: TGTGCCAGCAGCGCCCATGGGGGGCCCGGGGAGCTGTTTTTT.

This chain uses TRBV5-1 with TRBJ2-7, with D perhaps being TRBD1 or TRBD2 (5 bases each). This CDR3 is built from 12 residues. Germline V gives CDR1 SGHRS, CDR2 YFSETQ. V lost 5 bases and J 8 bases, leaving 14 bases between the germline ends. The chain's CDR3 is CASSSQGPQQYF. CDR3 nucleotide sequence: TGCGCCAGCAGTTCGCAGGGACCTCAGCAGTACTTC.

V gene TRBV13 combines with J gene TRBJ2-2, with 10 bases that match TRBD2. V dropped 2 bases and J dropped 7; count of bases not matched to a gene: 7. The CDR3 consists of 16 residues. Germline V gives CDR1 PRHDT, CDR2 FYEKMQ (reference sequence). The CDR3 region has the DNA TGTGCCAGCAGCTTAAAAGCGGGAGGGTATCACGGGGAGCTGTTTTTT. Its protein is CASSLKAGGYHGELFF.